This T cell receptor beta chain appears in the sequencing data of a study of graft-versus-host responses after intestinal transplantation. Study summary: Each recipient received a multivisceral, liver-intestinal, or isolated intestinal graft. All recipients got anti-thymocyte globulin induction, then tacrolimus and steroids for 2 to 3 years.

Regarding this clone: The target antigen is unknown.

Study outcomes and limitations: Those patients showing graft-donor T cell macrochimerism displayed high graft-versus-host to host-versus-graft clonal ratios in allografts. There were GvH clones found in recipient marrow, and some of them appeared first in ileum or blood.

The CDR3 has 16 amino acids. V lost 6 bases and J lost 4; bases outside the gene matches: 12. Germline V lookup: CDR1 KGHSH, CDR2 LQKENI. Profiling relied on immunoSEQ multiplex PCR, and the TCRdb table lists in-frame clones only, not all of them. This sample has 99,000 or so clones, with about 82% found just once. J is TRBJ2-1 and V is TRBV18; the match to TRBD1 covers 7 bases. This sample comprised PBMCs, obtained 255 days after intestinal transplant. The source is a human patient who received an intestinal transplant, so some T cells may come from the graft donor. The CDR3 is CASSELDRITYNEQFF. DNA of the CDR3: TGTGCCAGCTCGGAACTGGACAGGATTACGTACAATGAGCAGTTCTTC.